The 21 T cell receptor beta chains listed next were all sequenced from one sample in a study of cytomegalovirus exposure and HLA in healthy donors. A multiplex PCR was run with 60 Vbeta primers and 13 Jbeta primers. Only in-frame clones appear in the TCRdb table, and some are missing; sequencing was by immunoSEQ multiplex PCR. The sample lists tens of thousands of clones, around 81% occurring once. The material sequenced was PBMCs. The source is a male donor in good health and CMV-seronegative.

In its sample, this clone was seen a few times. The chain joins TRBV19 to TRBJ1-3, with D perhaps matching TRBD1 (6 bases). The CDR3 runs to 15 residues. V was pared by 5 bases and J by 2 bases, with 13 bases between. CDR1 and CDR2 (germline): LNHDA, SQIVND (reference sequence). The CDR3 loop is CASSPQQGAGNTIYF. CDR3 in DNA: TGTGCCAGTAGTCCGCAACAGGGAGCTGGAAACACCATATATTTT. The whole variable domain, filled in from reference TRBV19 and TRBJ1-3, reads DGGITQSPKYLFRKEGQNVTLSCEQNLNHDAMYWYRQDPGQGLRLIYYSQIVNDFQKGDIAEGYSVSREKKESFPLTVTSAQKNPTAFYLCASSPQQGAGNTIYFGEGSWLTVV.

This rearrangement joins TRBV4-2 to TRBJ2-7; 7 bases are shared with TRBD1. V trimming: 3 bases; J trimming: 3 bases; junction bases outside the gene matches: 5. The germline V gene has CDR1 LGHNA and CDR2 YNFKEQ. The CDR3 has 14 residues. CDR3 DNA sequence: TGTGCCAGCAGCCAGGGCGCAGGGGGCTACGAGCAGTACTTC. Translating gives CASSQGAGGYEQYF.

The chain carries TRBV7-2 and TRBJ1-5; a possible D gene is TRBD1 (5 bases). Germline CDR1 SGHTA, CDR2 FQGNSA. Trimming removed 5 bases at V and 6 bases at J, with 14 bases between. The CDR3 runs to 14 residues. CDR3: CASSKAGGFQPQHF. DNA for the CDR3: TGTGCCAGCAGCAAAGCCGGGGGGTTTCAGCCCCAGCATTTT.

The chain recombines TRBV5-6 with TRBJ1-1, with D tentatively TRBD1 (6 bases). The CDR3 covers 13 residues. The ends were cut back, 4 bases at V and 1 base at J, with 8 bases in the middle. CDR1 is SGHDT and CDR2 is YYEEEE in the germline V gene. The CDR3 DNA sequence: TGTGCCAGCAGCAGGACAGCGAACACTGAAGCTTTCTTT. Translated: CASSRTANTEAFF.

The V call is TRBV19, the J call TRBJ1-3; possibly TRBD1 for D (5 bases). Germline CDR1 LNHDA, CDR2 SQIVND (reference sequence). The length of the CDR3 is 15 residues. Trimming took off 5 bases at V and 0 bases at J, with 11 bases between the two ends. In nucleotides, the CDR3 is TGTGCCAGTAGTGAAGGGGCCCGCTCTGGAAACACCATATATTTT. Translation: CASSEGARSGNTIYF.

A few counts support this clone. CDR3 in amino acids: CASSAGLTANYGYTF. The CDR3 DNA reads TGTGCCAGCAGTGCGGGACTGACAGCTAACTATGGCTACACCTTC. The V call is TRBV2, the J call TRBJ1-2; D may be TRBD1 (5 bases). Germline V gives CDR1 SNHLY, CDR2 FYNNEI. The V end was cut by 4 bases, the J end by 0 bases, with 12 bases between. This CDR3 has 15 amino acids.

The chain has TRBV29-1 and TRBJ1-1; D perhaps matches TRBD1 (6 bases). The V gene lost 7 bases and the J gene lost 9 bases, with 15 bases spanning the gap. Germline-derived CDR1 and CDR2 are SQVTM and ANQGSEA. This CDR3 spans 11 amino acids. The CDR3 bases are TGCAGCGCTGCAGGGCAGGGGCAAGCTTTCTTT. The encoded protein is CSAAGQGQAFF.

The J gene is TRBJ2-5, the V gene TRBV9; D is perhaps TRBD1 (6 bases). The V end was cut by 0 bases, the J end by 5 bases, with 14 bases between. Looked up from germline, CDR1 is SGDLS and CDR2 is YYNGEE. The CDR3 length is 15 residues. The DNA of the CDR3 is TGTGCCAGCAGCGTAGCCTTACAGGGTATGGAGACCCAGTACTTC. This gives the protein CASSVALQGMETQYF.

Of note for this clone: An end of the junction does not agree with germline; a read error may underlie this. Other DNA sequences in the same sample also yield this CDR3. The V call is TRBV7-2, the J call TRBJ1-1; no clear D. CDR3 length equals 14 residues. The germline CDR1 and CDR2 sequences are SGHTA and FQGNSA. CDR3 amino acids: CASSLGWFASEAFF. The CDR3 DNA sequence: TGTGCTAGCAGCCTAGGGTGGTTCGCCAGTGAAGCTTTCTTT.

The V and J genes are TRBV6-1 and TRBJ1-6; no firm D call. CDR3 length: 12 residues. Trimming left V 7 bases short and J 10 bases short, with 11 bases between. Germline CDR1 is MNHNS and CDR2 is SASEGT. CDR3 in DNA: TGTGCCAGCAATATTGCGGAATCACCCCTCCACTTT. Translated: CASNIAESPLHF.

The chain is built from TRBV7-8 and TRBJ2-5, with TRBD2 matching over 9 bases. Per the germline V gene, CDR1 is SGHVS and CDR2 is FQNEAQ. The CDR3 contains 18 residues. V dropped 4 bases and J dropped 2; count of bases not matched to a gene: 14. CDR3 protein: CASSWGPAGGRLQETQYF. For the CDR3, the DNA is TGTGCCAGCAGCTGGGGCCCGGCGGGGGGGAGGCTTCAAGAGACCCAGTACTTC. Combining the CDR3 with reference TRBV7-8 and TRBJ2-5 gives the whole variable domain GAGVSQSPRYKVAKRGQDVALRCDPISGHVSLFWYQQALGQGPEFLTYFQNEAQLDKSGLPSDRFFAERPEGSVSTLKIQRTQQEDSAVYLCASSWGPAGGRLQETQYFGPGTRLLVL.

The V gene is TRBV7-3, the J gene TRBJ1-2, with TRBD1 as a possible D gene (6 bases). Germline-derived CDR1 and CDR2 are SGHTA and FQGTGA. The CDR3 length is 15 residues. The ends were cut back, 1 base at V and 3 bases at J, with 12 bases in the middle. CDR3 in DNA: TGTGCCAGCAGCTTAAGCTCAGGGGACCACTATGGCTACACCTTC. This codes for CASSLSSGDHYGYTF.

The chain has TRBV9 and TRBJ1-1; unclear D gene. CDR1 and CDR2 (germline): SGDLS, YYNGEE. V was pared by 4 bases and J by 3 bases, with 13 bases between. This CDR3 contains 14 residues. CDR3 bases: TGTGCCAGCAGCCCCACCCCCCGGGACACTGAAGCTTTCTTT. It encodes CASSPTPRDTEAFF.

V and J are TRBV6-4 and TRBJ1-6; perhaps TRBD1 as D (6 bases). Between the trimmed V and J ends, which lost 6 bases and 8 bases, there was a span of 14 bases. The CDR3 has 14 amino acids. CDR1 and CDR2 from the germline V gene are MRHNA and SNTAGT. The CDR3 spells CASREQGRDSPLHF. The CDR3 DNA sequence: TGTGCCAGCAGGGAACAGGGTCGCGATTCACCCCTCCACTTT.

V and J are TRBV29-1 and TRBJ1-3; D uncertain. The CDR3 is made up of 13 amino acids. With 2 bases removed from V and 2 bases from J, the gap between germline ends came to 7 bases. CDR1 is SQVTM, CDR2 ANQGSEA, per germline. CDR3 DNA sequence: TGCAGCGTTGAACTCGGGGCTGGAAACACCATATATTTT. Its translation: CSVELGAGNTIYF.

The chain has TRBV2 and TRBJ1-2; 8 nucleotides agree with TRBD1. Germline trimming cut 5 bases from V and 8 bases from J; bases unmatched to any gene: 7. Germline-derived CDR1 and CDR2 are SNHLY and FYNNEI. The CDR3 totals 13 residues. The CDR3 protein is CASSPMGQVGYTF. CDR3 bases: TGTGCCAGCAGTCCTATGGGACAGGTCGGCTACACCTTC.

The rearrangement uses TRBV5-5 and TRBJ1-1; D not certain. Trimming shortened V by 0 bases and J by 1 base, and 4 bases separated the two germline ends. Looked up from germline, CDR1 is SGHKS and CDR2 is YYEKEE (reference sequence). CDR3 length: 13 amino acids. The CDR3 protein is CASSLDQNTEAFF. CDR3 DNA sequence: TGTGCCAGCAGCTTGGATCAGAACACTGAAGCTTTCTTT.

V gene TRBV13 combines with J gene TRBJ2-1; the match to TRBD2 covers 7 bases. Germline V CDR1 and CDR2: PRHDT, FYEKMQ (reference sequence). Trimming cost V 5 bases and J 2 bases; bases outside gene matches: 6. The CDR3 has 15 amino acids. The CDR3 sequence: CASSPAGRTYNEQFF. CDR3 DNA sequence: TGTGCCAGCAGCCCAGCGGGGCGTACCTACAATGAGCAGTTCTTC.

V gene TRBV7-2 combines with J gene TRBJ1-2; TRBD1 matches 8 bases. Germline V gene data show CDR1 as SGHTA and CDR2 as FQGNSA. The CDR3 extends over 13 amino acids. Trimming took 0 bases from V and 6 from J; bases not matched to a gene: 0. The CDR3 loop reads CASSLATGDGYTF. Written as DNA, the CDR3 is TGTGCCAGCAGCTTAGCGACAGGGGATGGCTACACCTTC.

The CDR3 region is CASSVASAGTFYYNEQFF. The DNA for the CDR3 is TGTGCCAGCAGCGTAGCATCAGCGGGGACGTTTTACTACAATGAGCAGTTCTTC. This chain uses TRBV9 with TRBJ2-1; 7 nucleotides line up with TRBD2. Germline trimming cut 0 bases from V and 3 bases from J; bases unmatched to any gene: 12. CDR1 is SGDLS and CDR2 is YYNGEE in the germline V gene. The CDR3 loop spans 18 amino acids.

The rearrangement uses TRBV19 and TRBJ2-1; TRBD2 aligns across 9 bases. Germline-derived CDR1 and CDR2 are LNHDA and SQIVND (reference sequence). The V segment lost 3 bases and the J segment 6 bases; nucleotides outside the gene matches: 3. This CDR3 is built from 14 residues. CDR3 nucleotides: TGTGCCAGTAGTATTGCTAGCGGGGTCAATGAGCAGTTCTTC. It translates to CASSIASGVNEQFF.